This TCR beta chain was found in a study of blood T cell repertoires in COVID-19. As for the study in general: Samples taken during acute and convalescent COVID-19 were collected in the United States, Italy and Spain. PBMCs, B-cell-depleted T cells, or T cells were the source of the cDNA or gDNA that made up the material.

Germline CDR1 is KGHDR and CDR2 is SFDVKD. With 7 bases removed from V and 2 bases from J, the gap between germline ends came to 10 bases. The CDR3 covers 13 residues. Original processing notes: Cell counts per sample came from amplifying reference gene primers. Some clones are missing from TCRdb's copy, which holds only in-frame ones; the method was immunoSEQ multiplex PCR. The DNA was the basis for D and trimming; V, J and clone size are from that table. The sample records 150,000 to 200,000 clones, about 88% being singletons. The sample comprised peripheral blood. This rearrangement joins TRBV24-1 to TRBJ1-1; D gene ambiguous. The TCR originated in a man between 18 and 35 years old with acute or convalescent COVID-19. This chain's CDR3 is CATRLGVNTEAFF. For the CDR3, the DNA is TGTGCCACCAGACTCGGTGTAAACACTGAAGCTTTCTTT.